This TCR beta chain was sequenced during a study of T cell repertoires in cytomegalovirus infection. This clonotype has a count of ten or more. TCRdb analysed the reads with MiXCR anew, one entry per CDR3 protein. Of 150,000 to 200,000 distinct CDR3 sequences in the sample, roughly 9.8% were seen once. Trimming took off 8 bases at V and 0 bases at J, with 16 bases between the two ends. The CDR3 is 15 residues long. Germline lookup yields CDR1 MNHEY and CDR2 SVGEGT. Material: PBMCs. The source is a human donor in good health (CMV status not recorded). Some clones in this sample may be carry-over from other donors' samples. The chain is built from TRBV6-2 or TRBV6-3 and TRBJ1-1; D possibly corresponds to TRBD1 (6 bases). CDR3 region: CASAGRGALNTEAFF. In DNA, the CDR3 is TGTGCCAGCGCAGGGAGGGGGGCCTTGAACACTGAAGCTTTCTTT.